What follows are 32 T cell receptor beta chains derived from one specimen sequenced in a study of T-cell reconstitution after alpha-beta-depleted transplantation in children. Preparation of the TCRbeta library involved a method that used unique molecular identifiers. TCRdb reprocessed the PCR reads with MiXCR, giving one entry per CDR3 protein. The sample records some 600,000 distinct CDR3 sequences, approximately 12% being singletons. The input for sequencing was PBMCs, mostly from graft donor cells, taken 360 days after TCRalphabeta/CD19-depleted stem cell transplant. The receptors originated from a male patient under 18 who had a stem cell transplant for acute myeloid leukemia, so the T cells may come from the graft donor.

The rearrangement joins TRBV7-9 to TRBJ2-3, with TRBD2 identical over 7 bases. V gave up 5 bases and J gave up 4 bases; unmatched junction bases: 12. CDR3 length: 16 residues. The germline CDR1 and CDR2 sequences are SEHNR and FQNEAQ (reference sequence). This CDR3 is CASSLLGLGSADTQYF. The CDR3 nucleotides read TGTGCCAGCAGCCTACTAGGACTAGGCTCGGCAGATACGCAGTATTTT.

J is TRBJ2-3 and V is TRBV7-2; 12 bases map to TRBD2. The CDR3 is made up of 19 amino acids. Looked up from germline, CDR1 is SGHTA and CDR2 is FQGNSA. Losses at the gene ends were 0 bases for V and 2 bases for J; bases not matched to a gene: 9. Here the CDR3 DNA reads TGTGCCAGCAGCTTAGCGCAGACTAGCGGGAGCCCACCCACAGATACGCAGTATTTT. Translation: CASSLAQTSGSPPTDTQYF.

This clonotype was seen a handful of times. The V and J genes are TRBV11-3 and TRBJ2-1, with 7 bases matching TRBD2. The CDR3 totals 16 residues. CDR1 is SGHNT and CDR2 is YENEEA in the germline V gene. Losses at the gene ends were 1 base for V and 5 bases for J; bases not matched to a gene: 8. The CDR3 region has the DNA TGTGCCAGCAGCTTAGGTCGCGGGAGAGGGGACAATGAGCAGTTCTTC. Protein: CASSLGRGRGDNEQFF. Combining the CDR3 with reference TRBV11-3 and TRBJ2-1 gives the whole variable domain EAGVVQSPRYKIIEKKQPVAFWCNPISGHNTLYWYLQNLGQGPELLIRYENEEAVDDSQLPKDRFSAERLKGVDSTLKIQPAELGDSAVYLCASSLGRGRGDNEQFFGPGTRLTVL.

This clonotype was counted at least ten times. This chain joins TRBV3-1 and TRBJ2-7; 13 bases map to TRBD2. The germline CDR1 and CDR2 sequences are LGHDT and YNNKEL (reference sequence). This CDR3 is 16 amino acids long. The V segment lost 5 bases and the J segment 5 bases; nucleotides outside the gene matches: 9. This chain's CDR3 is CASSFRTSGSIHEQYF. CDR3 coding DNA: TGTGCCAGCAGCTTCCGGACTAGCGGGAGCATCCACGAGCAGTACTTC.

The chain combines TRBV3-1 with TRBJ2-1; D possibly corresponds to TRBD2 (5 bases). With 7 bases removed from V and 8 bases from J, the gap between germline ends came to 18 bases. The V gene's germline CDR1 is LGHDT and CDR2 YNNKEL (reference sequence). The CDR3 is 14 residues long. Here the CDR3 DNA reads TGTGCCAGCACCAACCCACTAGTCAGCGATGAGCAGTTCTTC. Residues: CASTNPLVSDEQFF.

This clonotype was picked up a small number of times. CDR3 nucleotide sequence: TGTGCCAGCAGCTTAGAAGGGAGGGTGTCTAGCATCAATGAGCAGTTCTTC. Translating gives CASSLEGRVSSINEQFF. The chain links TRBV11-3 to TRBJ2-1; TRBD2 matches at 7 bases. The CDR3 loop spans 17 amino acids. The germline V gene encodes CDR1 SGHNT and CDR2 YENEEA. J gave up 6 bases and V 0 bases, and 11 bases lay outside the gene matches.

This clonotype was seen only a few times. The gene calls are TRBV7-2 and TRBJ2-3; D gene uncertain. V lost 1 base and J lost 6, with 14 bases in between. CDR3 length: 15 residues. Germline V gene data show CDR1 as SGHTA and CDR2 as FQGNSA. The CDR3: CASSLVTGRLDTQYF. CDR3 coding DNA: TGTGCCAGCAGCTTAGTAACCGGCCGCCTCGATACGCAGTATTTT.

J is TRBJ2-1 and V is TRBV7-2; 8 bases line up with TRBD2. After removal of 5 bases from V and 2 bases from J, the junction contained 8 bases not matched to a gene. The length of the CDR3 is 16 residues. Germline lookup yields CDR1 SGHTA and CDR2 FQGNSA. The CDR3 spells CASSTRLAHTYNEQFF. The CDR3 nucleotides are TGTGCCAGCAGCACCCGACTAGCGCATACCTACAATGAGCAGTTCTTC.

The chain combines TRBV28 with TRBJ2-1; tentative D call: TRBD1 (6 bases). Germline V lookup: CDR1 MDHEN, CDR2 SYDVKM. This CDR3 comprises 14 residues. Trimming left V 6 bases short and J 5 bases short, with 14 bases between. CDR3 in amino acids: CASSLVGADNEQFF. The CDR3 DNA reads TGTGCCAGCAGCCTAGTGGGGGCGGACAATGAGCAGTTCTTC.

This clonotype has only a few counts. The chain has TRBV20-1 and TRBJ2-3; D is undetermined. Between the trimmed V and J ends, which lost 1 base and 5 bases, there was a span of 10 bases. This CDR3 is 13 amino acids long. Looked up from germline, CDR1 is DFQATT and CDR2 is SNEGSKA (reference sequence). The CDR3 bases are TGCAGTGCTAGAGTTGCTGGAGTAGATACGCAGTATTTT. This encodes CSARVAGVDTQYF.

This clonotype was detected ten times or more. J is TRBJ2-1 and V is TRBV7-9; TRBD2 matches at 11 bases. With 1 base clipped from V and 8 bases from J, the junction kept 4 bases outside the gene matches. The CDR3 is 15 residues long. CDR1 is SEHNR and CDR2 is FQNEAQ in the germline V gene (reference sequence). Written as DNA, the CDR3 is TGTGCCAGCAGCTTAGGACTAGCGGGAATGGATGAGCAGTTCTTC. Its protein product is CASSLGLAGMDEQFF. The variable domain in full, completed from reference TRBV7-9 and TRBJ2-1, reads DTGVSQNPRHKITKRGQNVTFRCDPISEHNRLYWYRQTLGQGPEFLTYFQNEAQLEKSRLLSDRFSAERPKGSFSTLEIQRTEQGDSAMYLCASSLGLAGMDEQFFGPGTRLTVL.

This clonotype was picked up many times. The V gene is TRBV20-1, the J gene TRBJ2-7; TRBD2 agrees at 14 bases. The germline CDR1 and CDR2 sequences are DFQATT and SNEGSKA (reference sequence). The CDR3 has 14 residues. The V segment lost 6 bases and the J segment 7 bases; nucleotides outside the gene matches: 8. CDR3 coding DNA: TGCAGTGCCAGGGGACTAGCGGGAGTTGGTGAGCAGTACTTC. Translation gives CSARGLAGVGEQYF.

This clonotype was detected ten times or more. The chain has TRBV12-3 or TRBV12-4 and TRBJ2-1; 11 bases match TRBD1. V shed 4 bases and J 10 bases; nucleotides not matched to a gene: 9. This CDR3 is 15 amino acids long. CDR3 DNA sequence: TGTGCCAGCAGTTCCGGGACAGGGGGTTATGGCGAGCAGTTCTTC. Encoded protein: CASSSGTGGYGEQFF.

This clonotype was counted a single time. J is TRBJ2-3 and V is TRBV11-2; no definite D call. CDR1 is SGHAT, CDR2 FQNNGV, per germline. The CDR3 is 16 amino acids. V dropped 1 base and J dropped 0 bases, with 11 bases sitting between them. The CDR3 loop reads CASSLGTAWSTDTQYF. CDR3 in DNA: TGTGCCAGCAGCTTAGGGACGGCGTGGAGCACAGATACGCAGTATTTT.

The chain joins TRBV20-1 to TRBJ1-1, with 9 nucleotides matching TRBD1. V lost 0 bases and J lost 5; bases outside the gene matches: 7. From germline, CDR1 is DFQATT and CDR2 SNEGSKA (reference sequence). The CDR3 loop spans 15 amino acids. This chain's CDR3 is CSARDPTGGVTEAFF. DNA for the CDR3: TGCAGTGCTAGAGATCCGACAGGGGGAGTGACTGAAGCTTTCTTT.

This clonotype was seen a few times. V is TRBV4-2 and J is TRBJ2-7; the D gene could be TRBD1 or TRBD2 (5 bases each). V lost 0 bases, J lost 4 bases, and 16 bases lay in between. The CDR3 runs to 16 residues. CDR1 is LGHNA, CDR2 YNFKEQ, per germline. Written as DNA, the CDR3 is TGTGCCAGCAGCCAAGATGTGAGCAGAGGGGCTTACGAGCAGTACTTC. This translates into CASSQDVSRGAYEQYF.

DNA for the CDR3: TGTGCCAGCAGCAAAGTAGGACGCAGCTCTGGAAACACCATATATTTT. It encodes CASSKVGRSSGNTIYF. The chain joins TRBV21-1 to TRBJ1-3. TRBV21-1 counts as a pseudogene. The CDR3 totals 16 residues.

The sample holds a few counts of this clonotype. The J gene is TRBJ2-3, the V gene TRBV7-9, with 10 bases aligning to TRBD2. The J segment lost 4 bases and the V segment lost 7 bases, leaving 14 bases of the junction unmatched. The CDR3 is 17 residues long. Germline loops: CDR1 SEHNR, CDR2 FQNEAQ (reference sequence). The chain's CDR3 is CASTIRLAGVSPDTQYF. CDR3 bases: TGTGCCAGCACCATACGGCTAGCGGGAGTGTCCCCAGATACGCAGTATTTT.

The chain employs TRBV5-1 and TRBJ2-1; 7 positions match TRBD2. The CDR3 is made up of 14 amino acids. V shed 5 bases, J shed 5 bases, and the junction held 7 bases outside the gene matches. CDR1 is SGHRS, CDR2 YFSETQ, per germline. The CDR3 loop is CASSAGVGDNEQFF. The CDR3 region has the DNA TGCGCCAGCAGTGCGGGAGTAGGCGACAATGAGCAGTTCTTC.

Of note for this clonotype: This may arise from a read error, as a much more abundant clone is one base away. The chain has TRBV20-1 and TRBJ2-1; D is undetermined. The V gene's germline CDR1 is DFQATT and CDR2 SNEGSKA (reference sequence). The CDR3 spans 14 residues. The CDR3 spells CSASREAHYNDQFF. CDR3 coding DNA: TGCAGTGCTAGCCGAGAGGCCCACTACAATGACCAGTTCTTC.

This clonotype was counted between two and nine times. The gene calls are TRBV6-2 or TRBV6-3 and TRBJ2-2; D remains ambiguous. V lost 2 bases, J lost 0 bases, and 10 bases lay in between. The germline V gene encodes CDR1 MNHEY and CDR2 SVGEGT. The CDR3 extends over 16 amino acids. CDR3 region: CASSYPQPSNTGELFF. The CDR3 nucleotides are TGTGCCAGCAGTTACCCCCAACCGTCGAACACCGGGGAGCTGTTTTTT.

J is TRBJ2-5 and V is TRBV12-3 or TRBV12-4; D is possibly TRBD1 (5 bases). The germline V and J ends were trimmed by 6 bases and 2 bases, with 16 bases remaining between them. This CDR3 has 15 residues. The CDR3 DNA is TGTGCCAGCAGGCTAGGGGTACAAGGGCAAGAGACCCAGTACTTC. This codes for CASRLGVQGQETQYF.

CDR3 loop: CASSLAYDYEQYF. The CDR3 DNA follows: TGTGCCAGCAGCTTAGCCTACGACTACGAGCAGTACTTC. The chain joins TRBV7-8 to TRBJ2-7; D is ambiguous. V was shortened by 0 bases and J by 3 bases, with 6 bases between the two germline ends. The germline V gene has CDR1 SGHVS and CDR2 FQNEAQ. This CDR3 contains 13 residues.

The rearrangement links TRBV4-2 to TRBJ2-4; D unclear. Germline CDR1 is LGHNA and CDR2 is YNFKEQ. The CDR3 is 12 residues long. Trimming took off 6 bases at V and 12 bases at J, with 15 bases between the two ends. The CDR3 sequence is CASSHAYGAQYF. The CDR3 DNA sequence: TGTGCCAGCAGTCACGCGTATGGAGCTCAGTACTTC.

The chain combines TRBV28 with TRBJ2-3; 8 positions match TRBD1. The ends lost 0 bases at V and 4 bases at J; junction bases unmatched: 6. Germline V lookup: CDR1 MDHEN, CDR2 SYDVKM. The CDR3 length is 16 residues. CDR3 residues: CASSLWDRATSDTQYF. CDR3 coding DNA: TGTGCCAGCAGTTTATGGGACAGGGCCACCTCAGATACGCAGTATTTT. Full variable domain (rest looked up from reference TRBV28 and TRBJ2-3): DVKVTQSSRYLVKRTGEKVFLECVQDMDHENMFWYRQDPGLGLRLIYFSYDVKMKEKGDIPEGYSVSREKKERFSLILESASTNQTSMYLCASSLWDRATSDTQYFGPGTRLTVL.

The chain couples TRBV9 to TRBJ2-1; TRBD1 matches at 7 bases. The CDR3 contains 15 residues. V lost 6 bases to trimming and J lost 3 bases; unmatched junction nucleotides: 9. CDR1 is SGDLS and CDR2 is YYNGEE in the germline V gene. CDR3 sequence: CASTKSGTDYNEQFF. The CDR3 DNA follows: TGTGCCAGCACCAAATCCGGGACAGACTACAATGAGCAGTTCTTC.

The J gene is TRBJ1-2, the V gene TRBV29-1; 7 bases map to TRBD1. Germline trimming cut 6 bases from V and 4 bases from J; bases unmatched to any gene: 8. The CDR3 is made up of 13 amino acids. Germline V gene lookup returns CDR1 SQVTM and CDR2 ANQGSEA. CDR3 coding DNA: TGCAGCGTCGCCGACAGGGCTGGCTATGGCTACACCTTC. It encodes CSVADRAGYGYTF.

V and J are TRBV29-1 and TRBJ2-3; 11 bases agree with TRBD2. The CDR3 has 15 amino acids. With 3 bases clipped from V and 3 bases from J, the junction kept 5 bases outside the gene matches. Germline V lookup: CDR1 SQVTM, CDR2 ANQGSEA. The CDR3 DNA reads TGCAGCGTTGACGAACTAGCGGGAGTAACAGATACGCAGTATTTT. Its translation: CSVDELAGVTDTQYF.

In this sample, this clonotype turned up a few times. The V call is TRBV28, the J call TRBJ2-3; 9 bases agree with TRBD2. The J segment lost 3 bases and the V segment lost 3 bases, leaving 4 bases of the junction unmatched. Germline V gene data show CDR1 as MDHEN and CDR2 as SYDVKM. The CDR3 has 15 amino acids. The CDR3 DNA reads TGTGCCAGCAGTTTCCGGCGGGGGGGAACAGATACGCAGTATTTT. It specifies CASSFRRGGTDTQYF.

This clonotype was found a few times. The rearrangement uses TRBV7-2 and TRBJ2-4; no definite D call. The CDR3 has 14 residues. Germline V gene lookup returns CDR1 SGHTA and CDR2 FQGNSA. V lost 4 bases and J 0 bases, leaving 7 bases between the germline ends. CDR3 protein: CASSSQAAKNIQYF. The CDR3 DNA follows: TGTGCCAGCAGCTCGCAGGCAGCCAAAAACATTCAGTACTTC.

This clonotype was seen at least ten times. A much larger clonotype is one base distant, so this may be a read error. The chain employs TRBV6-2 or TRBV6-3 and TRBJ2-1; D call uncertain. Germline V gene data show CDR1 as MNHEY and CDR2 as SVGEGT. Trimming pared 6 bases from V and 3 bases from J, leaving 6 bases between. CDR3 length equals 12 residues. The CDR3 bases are TGTGCCAGCAGCTCCCTCTACAATGAGCAGTTCTTC. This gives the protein CASSSLYNEQFF.

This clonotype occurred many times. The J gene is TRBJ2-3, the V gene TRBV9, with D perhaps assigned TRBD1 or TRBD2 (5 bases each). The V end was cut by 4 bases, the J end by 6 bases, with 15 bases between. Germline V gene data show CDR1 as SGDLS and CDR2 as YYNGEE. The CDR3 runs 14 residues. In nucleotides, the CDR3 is TGTGCCAGCAGCTCTCGGGACCCCAGGGATACGCAGTATTTT. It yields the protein CASSSRDPRDTQYF.